This T cell receptor (beta chain) was found in a study of spatial heterogeneity in lung cancer. The time point: sample taken at primary tumor resection. Whole RNA was taken from tumor, nontumor lung or frozen PBMC; it was then sequenced unsorted. On each TCR cDNA molecule, a unique molecular identifier was present. TCRdb fed the 5' RACE reads into MiXCR, producing one record per CDR3 protein. The table has some 3,400 distinct CDR3 sequences, under 15% seen once. The CDR3 spans 14 residues. The germline CDR1 and CDR2 sequences are SGHRS and YFSETQ. To note about this clonotype: Its antigen remains unknown. The junction departs from germline at one end; a sequencing error may be responsible. With the library built for alpha chains, this beta chain is off target and its frequency is not meaningful.

Study results and caveats: How many expanded intratumoral alpha and beta TCRs were present tracked the tumor mutation count, which was a count of nonsynonymous mutations.

The chain joins TRBV5-1 to TRBJ1-1; no firm D call. The sequence was collected from a female donor with early-stage non-small cell lung cancer. This specimen was lung tumor tissue, taken at surgery. The CDR3 sequence: CASSPARTAAEAFF. The CDR3 DNA reads as TGTGCCAGCAGCCCCGCGCGAACCGCCGCTGAAGCTTTCTTT.